These 17 T cell receptor beta chains were all obtained from the same sample, sequenced in a study of Ad26.COV2.S vaccination and SARS-CoV-2 variants. TCRdb keeps only in-frame clones here, not all; method: immunoSEQ multiplex PCR. The sample consists of fewer than 600,000 clones, around 89% of them appearing once. Stated treatment: over 15 received Ad26.COV2.S at low or high dose, single or two shots; about 5 received placebo; per-sample allocation not given. Material that was analyzed had been drawn on day 63 after the first vaccine or placebo injection. The sequencing here drew on peripheral blood, taken in a trial of Ad26.COV2.S vaccine versus placebo. The receptors come from a person between 18 and 59 years old who received the Ad26.COV2.S COVID-19 vaccine or a placebo.

This clone was observed a single time. The chain is built from TRBV28 and TRBJ1-1; D is possibly TRBD1 (5 bases). This CDR3 has 17 residues. Germline-derived CDR1 and CDR2 are MDHEN and SYDVKM. Trimming took off 1 base at V and 1 base at J, with 16 bases between the two ends. In nucleotides, the CDR3 is TGTGCCAGCAGTTTATTGTTTTTTGATGGGACGAACACTGAAGCTTTCTTT. This encodes CASSLLFFDGTNTEAFF.

The J gene is TRBJ2-5, the V gene TRBV7-9; 7 bases are a match to TRBD2. V shed 1 base, J shed 5 bases, and the junction held 4 bases outside the gene matches. The CDR3 has 14 amino acids. Per germline, CDR1 SEHNR and CDR2 FQNEAQ (reference sequence). CDR3 DNA sequence: TGTGCCAGCAGCTTAGGGGCGGGAGACGAGACCCAGTACTTC. Its protein product is CASSLGAGDETQYF. Variable domain in full (rest from reference TRBV7-9 and TRBJ2-5): DTGVSQNPRHKITKRGQNVTFRCDPISEHNRLYWYRQTLGQGPEFLTYFQNEAQLEKSRLLSDRFSAERPKGSFSTLEIQRTEQGDSAMYLCASSLGAGDETQYFGPGTRLLVL.

This chain uses TRBV6-5 with TRBJ2-1, with TRBD2 identical over 7 bases. The CDR3 length is 16 residues. Germline V gene lookup returns CDR1 MNHEY and CDR2 SVGAGI. V gave up 0 bases and J gave up 0 bases; unmatched junction bases: 2. The CDR3 sequence is CASSYSPSGSYNEQFF. The DNA for the CDR3 is TGTGCCAGCAGTTACTCCCCTAGCGGCTCCTACAATGAGCAGTTCTTC.

V gene TRBV27 combines with J gene TRBJ2-6, with TRBD2 matching over 8 bases. In germline, CDR1 is MNHEY, CDR2 SMNVEV (reference sequence). With 1 base clipped from V and 2 bases from J, the junction kept 1 base outside the gene matches. The CDR3 extends over 16 amino acids. The CDR3 DNA sequence: TGTGCCAGCAGTTTATGGCGGGGGGCTGGGGCCAACGTCCTGACTTTC. It specifies CASSLWRGAGANVLTF.

As regards this clone: Other DNA sequences in this sample translate to the same CDR3. V and J are TRBV19 and TRBJ1-5, with a tentative D call TRBD1 (6 bases). Germline CDR1 is LNHDA and CDR2 is SQIVND (reference sequence). Trimming took off 3 bases at V and 4 bases at J, with 13 bases between the two ends. CDR3 length equals 15 residues. CDR3 protein: CASSILQGGNQPQHF. CDR3 nucleotide sequence: TGTGCCAGTAGTATCCTACAGGGAGGAAATCAGCCCCAGCATTTT.

The V call is TRBV7-6, the J call TRBJ2-5, with 10 nucleotides matching TRBD1. The V gene end was trimmed by 1 base and the J gene end by 10 bases; junction bases not matched to a gene: 6. CDR3 length equals 14 residues. Germline V gene lookup returns CDR1 SGHVS and CDR2 FNYEAQ. The CDR3, as DNA: TGTGCCAGCAGCTTAGGGACAGGGGGAAAGGACCAGTACTTC. This encodes CASSLGTGGKDQYF.

The CDR3 loop reads CASSLGATRGLGSEAFF. The DNA for the CDR3 is TGTGCCAGCAGCTTGGGCGCCACCAGGGGGCTAGGATCTGAAGCTTTCTTT. The rearrangement links TRBV5-4 to TRBJ1-1, with TRBD1 identical over 8 bases. The ends lost 0 bases at V and 6 bases at J; junction bases unmatched: 13. The CDR3 is 17 amino acids. Germline V gives CDR1 SGHNT, CDR2 YYREEE (reference sequence).

In its sample, this clone was seen a few times. This rearrangement joins TRBV2 to TRBJ2-7; D remains ambiguous. The length of the CDR3 is 16 residues. CDR1 SNHLY and CDR2 FYNNEI come from the germline V gene. V lost 0 bases, J lost 2 bases, and 14 bases lay in between. The CDR3 coding sequence is TGTGCCAGCAGTGAAGCTCGGTCACGTTCCGCCTACGAGCAGTACTTC. Its protein product is CASSEARSRSAYEQYF.

The chain is built from TRBV4-1 and TRBJ1-2; TRBD1 might be the D (5 bases). V lost 0 bases to trimming and J lost 0 bases, with 14 bases between them. The CDR3 is made up of 17 amino acids. Looked up from germline, CDR1 is MGHRA and CDR2 is YSYEKL. CDR3 in DNA: TGCGCCAGCAGCCAAGATCGCCAGGGCCACCCTAACTATGGCTACACCTTC. This gives the protein CASSQDRQGHPNYGYTF.

The chain uses TRBV7-9 and TRBJ2-3; 8 bases are a match to TRBD1. Per the germline V gene, CDR1 is SEHNR and CDR2 is FQNEAQ (reference sequence). The trim removed 3 bases at V and 1 base at J, leaving 3 bases unmatched. This CDR3 region has 15 residues. This CDR3 reads CASSFRGPGTDTQYF. The DNA of the CDR3 is TGTGCCAGCAGCTTCAGGGGGCCCGGCACAGATACGCAGTATTTT.

This clone has a single count. The chain carries TRBV7-2 and TRBJ2-1; maybe TRBD2 (6 bases). The V end was cut by 2 bases, the J end by 6 bases, with 17 bases between. The CDR3 spans 16 residues. Germline values: CDR1 SGHTA, CDR2 FQGNSA. CDR3 sequence (DNA): TGTGCCAGCAGCTTATACCCCACTAGGGGAGGCAATGAGCAGTTCTTC. It yields the protein CASSLYPTRGGNEQFF.

The rearrangement joins TRBV12-5 to TRBJ2-5; possible D gene TRBD1, 6 bases. Germline V gives CDR1 LGHNT, CDR2 FRNRAP. Trimming stripped 0 bases from V and 2 bases from J, with 19 bases between. This CDR3 has 18 residues. CDR3 amino acids: CASGLVVGRGTKQETQYF. CDR3 coding DNA: TGTGCTAGTGGTTTGGTAGTGGGGAGAGGGACAAAGCAAGAGACCCAGTACTTC.

The gene calls are TRBV18 and TRBJ1-3; no firm D call. Between the trimmed V and J ends, which lost 3 bases and 0 bases, there was a span of 9 bases. Germline CDR1 is KGHSH and CDR2 is LQKENI. This CDR3 comprises 15 residues. CDR3 in amino acids: CASSPLENSGNTIYF. The CDR3 DNA follows: TGTGCCAGCTCACCGTTAGAGAACTCTGGAAACACCATATATTTT.

J is TRBJ2-1 and V is TRBV11-2; 14 positions match TRBD2. Looked up from germline, CDR1 is SGHAT and CDR2 is FQNNGV. The CDR3 loop spans 15 amino acids. With 6 bases clipped from V and 12 bases from J, the junction kept 10 bases outside the gene matches. CDR3 amino acids: CASSQGLAGVQGQFF. CDR3 sequence (DNA): TGTGCCAGCAGTCAGGGACTAGCGGGGGTCCAGGGGCAGTTCTTC.

The V call is TRBV28, the J call TRBJ2-7, with 13 nucleotides matching TRBD2. The germline V gene encodes CDR1 MDHEN and CDR2 SYDVKM. J was trimmed by 0 bases and V by 6 bases; bases with no gene match: 11. This CDR3 comprises 18 residues. CDR3 nucleotides: TGTGCCAGCAGCCGCGGACTAGCGGGAGCCCTCAGCTCCTACGAGCAGTACTTC. Its translation is CASSRGLAGALSSYEQYF.

The chain combines TRBV28 with TRBJ1-2; D call uncertain. The CDR3 is 14 amino acids. Germline assignment: CDR1 MDHEN and CDR2 SYDVKM. Between the trimmed V and J ends, which lost 10 bases and 4 bases, there was a span of 19 bases. The CDR3 sequence is CATNPAGESYGYTF. In nucleotides, the CDR3 is TGTGCCACAAACCCGGCCGGGGAAAGCTATGGCTACACCTTC.

The chain recombines TRBV23-1 with TRBJ1-5, with a weak D call TRBD1 (5 bases). TRBV23-1 counts as an open reading frame of uncertain function. Trimming removed 3 bases at V and 3 bases at J, with 15 bases between. The CDR3 consists of 16 residues. Here the CDR3 DNA reads TGCGCCAGCAGTCAGTCAGGGAACGGAGACAATCAGCCCCAGCATTTT. Its translation: CASSQSGNGDNQPQHF.